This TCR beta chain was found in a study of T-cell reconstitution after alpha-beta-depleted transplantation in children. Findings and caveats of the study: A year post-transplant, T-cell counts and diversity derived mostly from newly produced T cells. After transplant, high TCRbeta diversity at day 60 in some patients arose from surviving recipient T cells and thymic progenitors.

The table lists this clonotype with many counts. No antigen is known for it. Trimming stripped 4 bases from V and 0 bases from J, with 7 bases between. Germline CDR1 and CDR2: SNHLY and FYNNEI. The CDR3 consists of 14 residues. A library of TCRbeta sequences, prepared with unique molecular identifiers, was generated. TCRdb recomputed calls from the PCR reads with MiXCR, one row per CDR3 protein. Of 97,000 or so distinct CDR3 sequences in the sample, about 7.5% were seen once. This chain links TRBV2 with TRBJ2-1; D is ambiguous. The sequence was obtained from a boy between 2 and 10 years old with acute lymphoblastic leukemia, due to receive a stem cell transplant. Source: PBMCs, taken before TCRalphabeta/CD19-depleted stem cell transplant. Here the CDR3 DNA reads TGTGCCAGCAGTGGGAATCCCTCCTACAATGAGCAGTTCTTC. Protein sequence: CASSGNPSYNEQFF.